The 5 T cell receptor beta chains below all came from one sample that was sequenced in a study of blood T cell repertoires in COVID-19. Sequencing used immunoSEQ multiplex PCR; TCRdb keeps in-frame clones, though not all of them. The sample records 50,000 or so clones, around 83% being singletons. Specimen: peripheral blood. These receptors all come from a man aged 55-75 years with active COVID-19.

This clone was detected once. The chain uses TRBV7-6 and TRBJ2-2; the match to TRBD2 covers 11 bases. This CDR3 is 19 amino acids long. The ends lost 1 base at V and 2 bases at J; junction bases unmatched: 9. Germline assignment: CDR1 SGHVS and CDR2 FNYEAQ. CDR3 nucleotides: TGTGCCAGCAGCTTAGAGGGGCTAGCGGGAGGAGATAACACCGGGGAGCTGTTTTTT. Residues: CASSLEGLAGGDNTGELFF. Combining the CDR3 with reference TRBV7-6 and TRBJ2-2 gives the whole variable domain GAGVSQSPRYKVTKRGQDVALRCDPISGHVSLYWYRQALGQGPEFLTYFNYEAQQDKSGLPNDRFSAERPEGSISTLTIQRTEQRDSAMYRCASSLEGLAGGDNTGELFFGEGSRLTVL.

This clone has a single count. The J gene is TRBJ2-3, the V gene TRBV2, with 7 bases matching TRBD2. The CDR3 has 14 residues. The germline CDR1 and CDR2 sequences are SNHLY and FYNNEI. The V and J ends lost 7 bases and 2 bases, in that order; junction bases with no gene match: 6. The CDR3 here is CASKAGSPTDTQYF. CDR3 nucleotides: TGTGCCAGCAAAGCGGGAAGCCCCACAGATACGCAGTATTTT.

The V call is TRBV3-1 (or the pseudogene TRBV3-2), the J call TRBJ2-4; weak D call: TRBD2 (6 bases). V was cut by 4 bases and J by 4 bases, with 11 bases left in between. Germline V gene data show CDR1 as LGHDT and CDR2 as YNNKEL (reference sequence). The CDR3 contains 14 residues. CDR3 protein: CASSPRGSKNIQYF. CDR3 DNA sequence: TGTGCCAGCAGCCCCCGGGGGAGTAAAAACATTCAGTACTTC.

The chain uses TRBV9 and TRBJ2-7; 11 nucleotides agree with TRBD1. The CDR3 extends over 15 amino acids. Germline CDR1 reads SGDLS; CDR2 reads YYNGEE. V lost 1 base, J lost 7 bases, and 7 bases stayed unmatched. The CDR3 bases are TGTGCCAGCAGCGTATCCGGACAGGGGGCGCGGGAGCAGTACTTC. Protein: CASSVSGQGAREQYF.

V usage is TRBV7-2 and J usage is TRBJ2-1; possible D gene TRBD2, 5 bases. The CDR3 loop spans 16 amino acids. Germline CDR1 SGHTA, CDR2 FQGNSA. Deletions cut 4 bases from V and 2 bases from J, with 15 bases between. The CDR3 DNA reads TGTGCCAGCAGCTCGCCCACTAGTTTGACCTACAATGAGCAGTTCTTC. Translating gives CASSSPTSLTYNEQFF.